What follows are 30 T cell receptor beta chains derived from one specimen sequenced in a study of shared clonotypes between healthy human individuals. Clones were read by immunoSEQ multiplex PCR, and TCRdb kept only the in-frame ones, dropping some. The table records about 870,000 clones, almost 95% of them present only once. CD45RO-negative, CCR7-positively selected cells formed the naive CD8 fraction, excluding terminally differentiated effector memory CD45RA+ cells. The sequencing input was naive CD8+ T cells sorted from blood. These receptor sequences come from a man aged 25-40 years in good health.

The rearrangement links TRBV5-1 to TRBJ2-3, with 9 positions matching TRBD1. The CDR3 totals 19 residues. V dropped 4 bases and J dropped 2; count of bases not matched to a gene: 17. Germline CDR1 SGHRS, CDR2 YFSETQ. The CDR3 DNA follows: TGCGCCAGCAGCACCCCCGGCTGGGGACAGGGCGATTACACAGATACGCAGTATTTT. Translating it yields CASSTPGWGQGDYTDTQYF.

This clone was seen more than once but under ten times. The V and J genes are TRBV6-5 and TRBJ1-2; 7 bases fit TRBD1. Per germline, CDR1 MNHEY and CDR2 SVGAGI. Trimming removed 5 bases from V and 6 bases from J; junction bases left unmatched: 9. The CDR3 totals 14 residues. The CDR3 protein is CASSLRTGLNGYTF. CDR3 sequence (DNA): TGTGCCAGCAGTCTCCGGACAGGCTTGAATGGCTACACCTTC.

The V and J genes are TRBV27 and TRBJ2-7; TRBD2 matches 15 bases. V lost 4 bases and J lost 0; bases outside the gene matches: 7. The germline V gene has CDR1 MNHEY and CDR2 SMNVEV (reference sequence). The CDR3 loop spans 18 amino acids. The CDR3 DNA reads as TGTGCCAGCAGTTCCTTAGGACTAGCGGGAGGGGCCTCCTACGAGCAGTACTTC. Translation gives CASSSLGLAGGASYEQYF.

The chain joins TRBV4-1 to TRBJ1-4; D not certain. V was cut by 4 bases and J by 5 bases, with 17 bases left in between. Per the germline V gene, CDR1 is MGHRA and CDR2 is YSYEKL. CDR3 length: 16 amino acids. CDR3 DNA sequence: TGCGCCAGCAGCCCAAGCCTGGACGCCCTAAATGAAAAACTGTTTTTT. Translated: CASSPSLDALNEKLFF.

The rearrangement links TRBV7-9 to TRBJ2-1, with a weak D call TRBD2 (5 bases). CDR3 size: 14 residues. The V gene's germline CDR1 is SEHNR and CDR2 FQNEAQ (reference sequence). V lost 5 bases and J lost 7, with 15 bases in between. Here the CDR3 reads CASSSTRAGNEQFF. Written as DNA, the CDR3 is TGTGCCAGCAGCAGTACGAGGGCTGGGAATGAGCAGTTCTTC.

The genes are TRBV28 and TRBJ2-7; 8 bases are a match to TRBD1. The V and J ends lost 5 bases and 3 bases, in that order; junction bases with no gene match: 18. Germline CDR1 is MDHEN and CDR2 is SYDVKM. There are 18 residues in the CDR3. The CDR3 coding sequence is TGTGCCAGCAGTCCATCTCACATAGGGACAGGCTTAGACTACGAGCAGTACTTC. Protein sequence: CASSPSHIGTGLDYEQYF.

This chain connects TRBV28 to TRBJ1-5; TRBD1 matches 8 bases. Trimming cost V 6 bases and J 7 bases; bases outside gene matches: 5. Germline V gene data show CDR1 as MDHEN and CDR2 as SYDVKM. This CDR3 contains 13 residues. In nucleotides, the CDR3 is TGTGCCAGCAGAGCTGACAGGGGACAGCCCCAGCATTTT. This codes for CASRADRGQPQHF.

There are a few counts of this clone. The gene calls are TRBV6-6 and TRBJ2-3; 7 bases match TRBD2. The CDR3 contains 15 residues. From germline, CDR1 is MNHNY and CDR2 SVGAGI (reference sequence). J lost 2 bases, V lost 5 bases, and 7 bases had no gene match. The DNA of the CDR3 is TGTGCCAGCAGTATTACGGGGGGTTTCACAGATACGCAGTATTTT. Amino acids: CASSITGGFTDTQYF.

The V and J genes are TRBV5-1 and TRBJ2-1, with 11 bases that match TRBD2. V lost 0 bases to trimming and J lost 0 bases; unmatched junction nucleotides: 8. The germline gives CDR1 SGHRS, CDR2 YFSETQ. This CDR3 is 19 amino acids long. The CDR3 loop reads CASSLGLAGSLGSYNEQFF. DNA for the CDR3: TGCGCCAGCAGCTTGGGACTAGCGGGATCCCTGGGCTCCTACAATGAGCAGTTCTTC.

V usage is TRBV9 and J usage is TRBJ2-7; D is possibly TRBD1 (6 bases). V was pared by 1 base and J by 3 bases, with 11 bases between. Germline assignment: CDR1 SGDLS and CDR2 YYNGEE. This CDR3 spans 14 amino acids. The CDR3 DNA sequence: TGTGCCAGCAGCGTATCTGGGGGCAACTACGAGCAGTACTTC. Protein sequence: CASSVSGGNYEQYF.

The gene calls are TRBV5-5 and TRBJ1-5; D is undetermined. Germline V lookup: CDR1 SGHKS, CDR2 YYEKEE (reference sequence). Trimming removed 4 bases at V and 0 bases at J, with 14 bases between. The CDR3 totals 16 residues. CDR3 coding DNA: TGTGCCAGCAGCCTTCGGTCAGCGGATAGCAATCAGCCCCAGCATTTT. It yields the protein CASSLRSADSNQPQHF.

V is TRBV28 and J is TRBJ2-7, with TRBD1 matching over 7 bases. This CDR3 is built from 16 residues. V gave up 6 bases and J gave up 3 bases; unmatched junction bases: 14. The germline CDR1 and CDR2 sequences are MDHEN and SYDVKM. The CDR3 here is CASSLIQGRRLYEQYF. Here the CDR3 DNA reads TGTGCCAGCAGCCTCATACAGGGGCGCCGACTCTACGAGCAGTACTTC.

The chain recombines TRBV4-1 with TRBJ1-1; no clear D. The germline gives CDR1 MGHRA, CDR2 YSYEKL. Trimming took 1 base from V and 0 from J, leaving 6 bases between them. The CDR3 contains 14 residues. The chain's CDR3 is CASSQVRVNTEAFF. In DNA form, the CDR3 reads TGCGCCAGCAGCCAAGTTAGAGTGAACACTGAAGCTTTCTTT.

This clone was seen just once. CDR3 nucleotide sequence: TGTGCCAGCAGGGGCGGGAGGGCGGTCGAGCAGTTCTTC. This sequence encodes CASRGGRAVEQFF. The rearrangement uses TRBV27 and TRBJ2-1, with TRBD2 identical over 9 bases. Germline V gene lookup returns CDR1 MNHEY and CDR2 SMNVEV (reference sequence). V shed 6 bases and J 10 bases; nucleotides not matched to a gene: 7. The CDR3 covers 13 residues.

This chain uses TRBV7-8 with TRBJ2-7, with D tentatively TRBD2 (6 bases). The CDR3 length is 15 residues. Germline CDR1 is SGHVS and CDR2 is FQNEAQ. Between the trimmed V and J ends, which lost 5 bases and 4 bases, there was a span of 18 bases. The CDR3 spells CASSPQVGGVYEQYF. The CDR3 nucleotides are TGTGCCAGCAGCCCACAGGTGGGAGGAGTATACGAGCAGTACTTC.

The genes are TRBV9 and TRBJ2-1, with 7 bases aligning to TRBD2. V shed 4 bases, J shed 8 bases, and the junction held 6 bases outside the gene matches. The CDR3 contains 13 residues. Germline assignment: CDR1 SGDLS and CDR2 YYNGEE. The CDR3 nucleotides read TGTGCCAGCAGCCCAGGACTAGTTGATGAGCAGTTCTTC. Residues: CASSPGLVDEQFF.

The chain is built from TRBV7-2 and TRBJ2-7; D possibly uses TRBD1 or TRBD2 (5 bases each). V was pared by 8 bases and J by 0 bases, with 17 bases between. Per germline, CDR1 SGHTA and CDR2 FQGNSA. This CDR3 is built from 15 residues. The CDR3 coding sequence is TGTGCCAGCGGGATTTCGGGACGGAGCTCCTACGAGCAGTACTTC. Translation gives CASGISGRSSYEQYF.

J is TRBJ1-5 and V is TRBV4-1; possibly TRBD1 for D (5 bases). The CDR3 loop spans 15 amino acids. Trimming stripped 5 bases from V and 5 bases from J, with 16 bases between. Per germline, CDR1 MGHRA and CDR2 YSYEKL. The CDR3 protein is CASSSMGDGYQPQHF. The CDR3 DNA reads TGCGCCAGCAGCTCAATGGGGGACGGCTATCAGCCCCAGCATTTT.

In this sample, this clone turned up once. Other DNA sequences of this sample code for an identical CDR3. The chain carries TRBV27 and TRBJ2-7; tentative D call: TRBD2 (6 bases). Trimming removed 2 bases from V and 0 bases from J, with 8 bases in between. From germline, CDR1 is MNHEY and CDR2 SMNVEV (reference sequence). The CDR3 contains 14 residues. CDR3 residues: CASSLGRSSYEQYF. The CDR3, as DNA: TGTGCCAGCAGTTTAGGGAGGAGCTCCTACGAGCAGTACTTC.

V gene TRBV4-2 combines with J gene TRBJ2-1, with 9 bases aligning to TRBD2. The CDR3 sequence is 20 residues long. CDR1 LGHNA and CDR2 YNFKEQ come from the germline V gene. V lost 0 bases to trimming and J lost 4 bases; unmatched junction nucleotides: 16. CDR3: CASSQDHTRPIAGAYNEQFF. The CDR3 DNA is TGTGCCAGCAGCCAAGATCACACCCGCCCAATAGCGGGGGCGTACAATGAGCAGTTCTTC.

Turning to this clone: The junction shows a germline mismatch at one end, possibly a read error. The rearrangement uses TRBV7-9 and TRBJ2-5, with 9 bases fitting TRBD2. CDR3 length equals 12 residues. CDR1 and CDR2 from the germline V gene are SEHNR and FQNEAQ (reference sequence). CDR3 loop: CASSLLASGKNF. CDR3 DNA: TGTGCCAGCAGCTTATTGGCTAGCGGGAAGAACTTC.

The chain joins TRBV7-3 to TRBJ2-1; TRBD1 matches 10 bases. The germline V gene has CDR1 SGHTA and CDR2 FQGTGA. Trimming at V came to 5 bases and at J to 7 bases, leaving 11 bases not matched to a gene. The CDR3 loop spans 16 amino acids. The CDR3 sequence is CASSLNRDRGNNEQFF. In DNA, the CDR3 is TGTGCCAGCAGCCTGAACCGGGACAGGGGAAATAATGAGCAGTTCTTC.

The CDR3 protein is CASSDGQGWSPLHF. The CDR3 region has the DNA TGTGCCAGCAGTGATGGACAGGGGTGGTCACCCCTCCACTTT. The rearrangement uses TRBV25-1 and TRBJ1-6, with 9 bases identical to TRBD1. CDR3 size: 14 residues. After removal of 3 bases from V and 10 bases from J, the junction contained 4 bases not matched to a gene. Per the germline V gene, CDR1 is MGHDK and CDR2 is SYGVNS. The whole variable domain, remainder taken from reference TRBV25-1 and TRBJ1-6, is EADIYQTPRYLVIGTGKKITLECSQTMGHDKMYWYQQDPGMELHLIHYSYGVNSTEKGDLSSESTVSRIRTEHFPLTLESARPSHTSQYLCASSDGQGWSPLHFGNGTRLTVT.

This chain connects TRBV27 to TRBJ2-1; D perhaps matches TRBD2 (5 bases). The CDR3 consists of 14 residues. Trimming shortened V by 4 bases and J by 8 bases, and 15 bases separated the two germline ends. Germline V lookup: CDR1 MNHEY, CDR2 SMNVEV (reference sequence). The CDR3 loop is CASSYGRARHEQFF. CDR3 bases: TGTGCCAGCAGTTACGGGCGGGCTAGGCATGAGCAGTTCTTC.

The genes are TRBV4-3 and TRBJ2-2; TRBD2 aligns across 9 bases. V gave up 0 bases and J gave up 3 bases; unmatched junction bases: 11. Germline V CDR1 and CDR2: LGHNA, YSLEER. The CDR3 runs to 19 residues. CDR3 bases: TGCGCCAGCAGCCAAGAGACCTGGCCTAGCGGGACGCACACCGGGGAGCTGTTTTTT. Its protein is CASSQETWPSGTHTGELFF.

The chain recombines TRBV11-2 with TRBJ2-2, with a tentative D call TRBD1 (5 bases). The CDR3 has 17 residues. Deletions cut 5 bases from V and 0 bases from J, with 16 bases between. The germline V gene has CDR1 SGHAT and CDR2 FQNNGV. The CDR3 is CASSPKQVAANTGELFF. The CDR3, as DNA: TGTGCCAGCAGCCCGAAACAGGTTGCCGCGAACACCGGGGAGCTGTTTTTT.

The CDR3 sequence is CASSFSGRALVDTQYF. The CDR3 region has the DNA TGTGCCAGCAGCTTTAGCGGGAGGGCTCTTGTCGATACGCAGTATTTT. The chain couples TRBV7-9 to TRBJ2-3; 11 bases map to TRBD2. V shed 3 bases, J shed 6 bases, and the junction held 8 bases outside the gene matches. The CDR3 totals 16 residues. Germline V gene data show CDR1 as SEHNR and CDR2 as FQNEAQ (reference sequence).

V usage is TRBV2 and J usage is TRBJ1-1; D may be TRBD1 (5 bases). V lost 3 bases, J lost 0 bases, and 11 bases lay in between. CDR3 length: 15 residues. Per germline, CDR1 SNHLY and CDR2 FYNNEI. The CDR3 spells CASSEGVYMNTEAFF. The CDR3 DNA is TGTGCCAGCAGTGAGGGGGTCTATATGAACACTGAAGCTTTCTTT. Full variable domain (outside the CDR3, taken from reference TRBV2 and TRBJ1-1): EPEVTQTPSHQVTQMGQEVILRCVPISNHLYFYWYRQILGQKVEFLVSFYNNEISEKSEIFDDQFSVERPDGSNFTLKIRSTKLEDSAMYFCASSEGVYMNTEAFFGQGTRLTVV.

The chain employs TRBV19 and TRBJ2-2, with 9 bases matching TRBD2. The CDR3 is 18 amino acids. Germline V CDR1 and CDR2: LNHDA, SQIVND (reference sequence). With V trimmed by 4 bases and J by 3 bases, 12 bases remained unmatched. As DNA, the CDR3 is TGTGCCAGTAGTAGCACCGGGACTAGCTTTTTTGACACCGGGGAGCTGTTTTTT. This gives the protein CASSSTGTSFFDTGELFF.

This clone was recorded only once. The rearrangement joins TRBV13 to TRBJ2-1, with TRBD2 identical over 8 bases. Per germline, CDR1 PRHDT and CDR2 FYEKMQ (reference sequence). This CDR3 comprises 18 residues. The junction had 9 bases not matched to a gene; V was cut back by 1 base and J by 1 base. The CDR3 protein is CASSLVLYSGTSYNEQFF. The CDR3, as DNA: TGTGCCAGCAGCTTAGTCCTTTATAGCGGGACATCCTACAATGAGCAGTTCTTC.